One sample yielded the 5 T cell receptor beta chains listed below, sequenced in a study of blood T cell repertoires in COVID-19 (dated by TCRdb to 2018 to 2020). Library preparation used the immunoSEQ multiplex PCR assay. Not all clones reach the TCRdb copy of this immuneACCESS table, which keeps in-frame sequences only. Checked studies attribute under half of the gap to unresolved V genes and leave the rest unexplained. Counted in this sample were a few hundred thousand clones; about 87% of them appeared once. Of the sample, over 0.95% is held by the ten largest clones. Material: PBMCs or T cells enriched from blood (not recorded which). These receptors came from a man aged 30-40 years who had recovered from COVID-19.

This sequence joins TRBV7-8 and TRBJ1-1; D unresolved. The CDR3 is made up of 14 amino acids. Trimming removed 4 bases from V and 4 bases from J, with 13 bases in between. Germline V gene data show CDR1 as SGHVS and CDR2 as FQNEAQ. The CDR3 DNA follows: TGTGCCAGCAGCTGGCGACTCTTAACCACTGAAGCTTTCTTT. Its translation: CASSWRLLTTEAFF. The whole variable domain, filled in from reference TRBV7-8 and TRBJ1-1, reads GAGVSQSPRYKVAKRGQDVALRCDPISGHVSLFWYQQALGQGPEFLTYFQNEAQLDKSGLPSDRFFAERPEGSVSTLKIQRTQQEDSAVYLCASSWRLLTTEAFFGQGTRLTVV.

The rearrangement uses TRBV4-3 and TRBJ2-2, with D unresolved. The CDR3 totals 18 residues. Germline CDR1 and CDR2: LGHNA and YSLEER. The V and J ends lost 1 base and 0 bases respectively, with 15 bases between them. The CDR3 DNA follows: TGCGCCAGCAGCCAAGTTTTTAGAGAAATATCGAACACCGGGGAGCTGTTTTTT. This encodes CASSQVFREISNTGELFF.

The chain combines TRBV2 with TRBJ2-7, with D possibly matching TRBD1 (5 bases). The V gene lost 4 bases and the J gene lost 4 bases, with 8 bases spanning the gap. The CDR3 is 12 residues long. Per germline, CDR1 SNHLY and CDR2 FYNNEI. In DNA, the CDR3 is TGTGCCAGCAGTGGGGCAGGGTACGAGCAGTACTTC. This sequence encodes CASSGAGYEQYF. Complete variable domain (other parts from reference TRBV2 and TRBJ2-7): EPEVTQTPSHQVTQMGQEVILRCVPISNHLYFYWYRQILGQKVEFLVSFYNNEISEKSEIFDDQFSVERPDGSNFTLKIRSTKLEDSAMYFCASSGAGYEQYFGPGTRLTVT.

The chain is built from TRBV5-6 and TRBJ1-1; the D gene is possibly TRBD1 (5 bases). The CDR3 extends over 16 amino acids. Trimming shortened V by 4 bases and J by 0 bases, and 16 bases separated the two germline ends. CDR1 is SGHDT, CDR2 YYEEEE, per germline. As DNA, the CDR3 is TGTGCCAGCAGCCCTGCCCAGCTGACAGTGAACACTGAAGCTTTCTTT. Translation: CASSPAQLTVNTEAFF.

The rearrangement joins TRBV7-2 to TRBJ2-3; perhaps TRBD2 as D (7 bases). V shed 6 bases and J shed 0 bases, with 13 bases lying between them. The CDR3 is made up of 15 amino acids. The germline CDR1 and CDR2 sequences are SGHTA and FQGNSA. DNA for the CDR3: TGTGCCAGCAGTTCAAGGGGGGGAAGCACAGATACGCAGTATTTT. Its translation: CASSSRGGSTDTQYF.